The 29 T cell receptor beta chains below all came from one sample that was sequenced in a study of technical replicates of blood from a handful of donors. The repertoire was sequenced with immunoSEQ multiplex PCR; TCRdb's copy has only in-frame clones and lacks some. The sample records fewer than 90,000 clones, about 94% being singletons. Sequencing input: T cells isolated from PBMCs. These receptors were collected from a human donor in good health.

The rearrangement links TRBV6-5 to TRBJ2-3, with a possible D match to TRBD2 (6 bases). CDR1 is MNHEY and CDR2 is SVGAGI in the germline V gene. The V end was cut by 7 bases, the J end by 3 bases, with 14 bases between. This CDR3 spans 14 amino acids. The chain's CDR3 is CASNRAGSTDTQYF. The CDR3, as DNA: TGTGCCAGCAACCGCGCGGGATCAACAGATACGCAGTATTTT.

As DNA, the CDR3 is TGTGCCAGCAGTGAGCAGTTATCCTACAATGAGCAGTTCTTC. It yields the protein CASSEQLSYNEQFF. This chain connects TRBV2 to TRBJ2-1; D is undetermined. The CDR3 runs 14 residues. Germline CDR1 is SNHLY and CDR2 is FYNNEI. V was cut by 3 bases and J by 1 base, with 7 bases left in between.

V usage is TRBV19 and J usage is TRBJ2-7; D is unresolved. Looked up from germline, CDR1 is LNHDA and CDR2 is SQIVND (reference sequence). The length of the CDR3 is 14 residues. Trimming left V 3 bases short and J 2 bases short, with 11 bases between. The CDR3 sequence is CASSMRLEAYEQYF. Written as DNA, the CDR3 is TGTGCCAGTAGTATGAGATTAGAGGCCTACGAGCAGTACTTC.

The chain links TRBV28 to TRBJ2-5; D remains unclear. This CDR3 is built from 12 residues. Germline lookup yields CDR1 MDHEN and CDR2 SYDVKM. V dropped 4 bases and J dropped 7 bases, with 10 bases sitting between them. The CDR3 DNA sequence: TGTGCCAGCAGTTCCGGGTTGTGGACCCAGTACTTC. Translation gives CASSSGLWTQYF.

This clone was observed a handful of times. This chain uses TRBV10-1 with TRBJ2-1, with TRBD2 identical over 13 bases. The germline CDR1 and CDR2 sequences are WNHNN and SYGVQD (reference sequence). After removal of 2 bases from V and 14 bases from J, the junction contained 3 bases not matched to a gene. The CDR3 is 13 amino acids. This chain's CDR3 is CASSEGLAGEEFF. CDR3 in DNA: TGCGCCAGCAGTGAGGGACTAGCGGGAGAAGAGTTCTTC.

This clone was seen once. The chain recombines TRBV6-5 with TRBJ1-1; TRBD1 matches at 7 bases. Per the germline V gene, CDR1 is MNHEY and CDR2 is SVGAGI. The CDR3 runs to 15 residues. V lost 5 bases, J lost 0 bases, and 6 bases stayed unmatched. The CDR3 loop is CASSTTGAMNTEAFF. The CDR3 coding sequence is TGTGCCAGCAGTACTACAGGGGCCATGAACACTGAAGCTTTCTTT.

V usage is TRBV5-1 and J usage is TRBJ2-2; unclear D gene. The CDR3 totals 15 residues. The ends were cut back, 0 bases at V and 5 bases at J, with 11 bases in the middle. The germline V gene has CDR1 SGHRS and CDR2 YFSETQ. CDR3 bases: TGCGCCAGCAGCTTGGGGTTGGCCCGTACCGGGGAGCTGTTTTTT. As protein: CASSLGLARTGELFF.

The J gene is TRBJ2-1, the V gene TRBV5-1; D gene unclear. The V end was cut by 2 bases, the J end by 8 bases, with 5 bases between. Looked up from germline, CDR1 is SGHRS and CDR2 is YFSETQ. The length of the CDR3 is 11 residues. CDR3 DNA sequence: TGCGCCAGCAGCTTTACGGATGAGCAGTTCTTC. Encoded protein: CASSFTDEQFF.

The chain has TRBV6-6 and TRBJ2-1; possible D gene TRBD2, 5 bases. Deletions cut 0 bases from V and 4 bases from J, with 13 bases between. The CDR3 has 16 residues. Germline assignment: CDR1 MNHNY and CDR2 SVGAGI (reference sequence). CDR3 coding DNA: TGTGCCAGCAGTTACTCGAGAAGCGGCTATTACAATGAGCAGTTCTTC. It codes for CASSYSRSGYYNEQFF.

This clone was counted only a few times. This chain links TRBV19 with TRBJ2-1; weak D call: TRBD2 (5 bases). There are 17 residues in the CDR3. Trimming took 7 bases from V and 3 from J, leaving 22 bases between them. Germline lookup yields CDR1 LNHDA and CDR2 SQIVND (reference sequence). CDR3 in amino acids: CASTDTWTAELYNEQFF. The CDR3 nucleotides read TGTGCCAGTACCGATACGTGGACTGCGGAACTCTACAATGAGCAGTTCTTC.

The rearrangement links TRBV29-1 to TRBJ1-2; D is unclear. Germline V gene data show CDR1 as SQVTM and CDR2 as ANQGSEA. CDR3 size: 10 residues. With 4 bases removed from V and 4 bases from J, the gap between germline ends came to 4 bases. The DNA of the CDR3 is TGCAGCGTTGTCAGCTATGGCTACACCTTC. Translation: CSVVSYGYTF.

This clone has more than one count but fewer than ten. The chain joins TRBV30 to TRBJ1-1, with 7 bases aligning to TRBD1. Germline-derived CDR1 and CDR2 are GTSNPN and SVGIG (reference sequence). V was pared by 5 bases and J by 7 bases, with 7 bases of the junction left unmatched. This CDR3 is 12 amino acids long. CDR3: CAWVRGLGEAFF. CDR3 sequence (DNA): TGTGCCTGGGTGAGGGGGCTGGGTGAAGCTTTCTTT.

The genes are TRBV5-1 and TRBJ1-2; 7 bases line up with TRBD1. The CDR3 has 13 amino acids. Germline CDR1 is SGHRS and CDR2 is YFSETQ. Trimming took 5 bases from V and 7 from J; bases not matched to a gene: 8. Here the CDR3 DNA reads TGCGCCAGCAGAGGACAGGTCCAGGGTGGCTACACCTTC. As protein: CASRGQVQGGYTF.

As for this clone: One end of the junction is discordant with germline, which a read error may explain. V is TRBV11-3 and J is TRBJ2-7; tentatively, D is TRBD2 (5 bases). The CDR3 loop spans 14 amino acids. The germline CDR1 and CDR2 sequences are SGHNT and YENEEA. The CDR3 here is CASSLEGSSNEQYF. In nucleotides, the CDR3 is TGTGCCAGCAGCTTAGAAGGGAGCTCCAACGAGCAGTACTTC.

The CDR3 loop reads CASSIRQSEQFF. The CDR3 DNA sequence: TGTGCCAGTAGTATCAGGCAATCCGAGCAGTTCTTC. This sequence joins TRBV19 and TRBJ2-1; no firm D call. The CDR3 length is 12 residues. Per the germline V gene, CDR1 is LNHDA and CDR2 is SQIVND (reference sequence). Deletions cut 3 bases from V and 10 bases from J, with 10 bases between.

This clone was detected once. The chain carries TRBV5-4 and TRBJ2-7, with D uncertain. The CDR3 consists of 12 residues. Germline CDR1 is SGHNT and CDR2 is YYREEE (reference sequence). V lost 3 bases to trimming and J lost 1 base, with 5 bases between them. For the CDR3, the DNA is TGTGCCAGCAGCTCGCGGTCCTACGAGCAGTACTTC. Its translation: CASSSRSYEQYF.

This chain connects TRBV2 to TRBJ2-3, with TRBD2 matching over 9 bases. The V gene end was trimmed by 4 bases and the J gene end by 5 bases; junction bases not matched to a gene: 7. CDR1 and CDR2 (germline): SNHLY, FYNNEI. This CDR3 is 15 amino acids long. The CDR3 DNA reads TGTGCCAGCAGTGGATCTAGCGGGGCTGGAGATACGCAGTATTTT. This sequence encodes CASSGSSGAGDTQYF. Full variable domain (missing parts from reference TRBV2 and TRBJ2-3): EPEVTQTPSHQVTQMGQEVILRCVPISNHLYFYWYRQILGQKVEFLVSFYNNEISEKSEIFDDQFSVERPDGSNFTLKIRSTKLEDSAMYFCASSGSSGAGDTQYFGPGTRLTVL.

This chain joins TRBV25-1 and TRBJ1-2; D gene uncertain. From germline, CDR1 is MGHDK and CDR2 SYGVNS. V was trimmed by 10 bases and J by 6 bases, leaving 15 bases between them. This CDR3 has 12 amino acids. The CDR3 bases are TGTGCCACCCGCCCGGAGTTTGATGGCTACACCTTC. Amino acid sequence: CATRPEFDGYTF.

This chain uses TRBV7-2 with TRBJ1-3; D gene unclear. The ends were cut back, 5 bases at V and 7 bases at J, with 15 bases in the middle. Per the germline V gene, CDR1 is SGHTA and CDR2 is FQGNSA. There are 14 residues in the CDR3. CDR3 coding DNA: TGTGCCAGCAGCCCAGACTACCGTACCAACACCATATATTTT. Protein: CASSPDYRTNTIYF.

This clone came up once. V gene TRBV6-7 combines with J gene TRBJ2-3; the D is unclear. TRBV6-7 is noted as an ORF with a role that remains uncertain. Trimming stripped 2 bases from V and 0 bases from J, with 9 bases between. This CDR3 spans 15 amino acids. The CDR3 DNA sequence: TGTGCCAGCAGTTACGGTGCGTCTAGCACAGATACGCAGTATTTT. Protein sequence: CASSYGASSTDTQYF.

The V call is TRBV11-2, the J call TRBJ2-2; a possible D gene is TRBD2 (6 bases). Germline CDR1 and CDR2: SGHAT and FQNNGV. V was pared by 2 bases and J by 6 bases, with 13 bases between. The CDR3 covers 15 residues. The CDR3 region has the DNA TGTGCCAGCAGCTTATCGGCGGGGCAACCCGGGGAGCTGTTTTTT. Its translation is CASSLSAGQPGELFF.

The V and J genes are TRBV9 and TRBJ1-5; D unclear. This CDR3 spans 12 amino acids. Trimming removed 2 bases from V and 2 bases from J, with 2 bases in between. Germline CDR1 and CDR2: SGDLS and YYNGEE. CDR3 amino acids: CASSVGNQPQHF. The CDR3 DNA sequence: TGTGCCAGCAGCGTCGGCAATCAGCCCCAGCATTTT.

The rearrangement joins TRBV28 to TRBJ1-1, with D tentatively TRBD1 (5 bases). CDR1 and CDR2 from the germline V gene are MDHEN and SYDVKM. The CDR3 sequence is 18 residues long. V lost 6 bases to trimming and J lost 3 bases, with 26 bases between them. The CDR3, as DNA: TGTGCCAGCAGCTCCGTGGGGCGGGAATCCATTGGGGACACTGAAGCTTTCTTT. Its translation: CASSSVGRESIGDTEAFF.

CDR3 amino acids: CASSQLRNEQFF. Written as DNA, the CDR3 is TGTGCCAGCAGCCAACTTAGAAATGAGCAGTTCTTC. The V call is TRBV5-8, the J call TRBJ2-1; D call uncertain. The germline V gene encodes CDR1 SGHTS and CDR2 YDEGEE. V was clipped by 4 bases and J by 7 bases, with 9 bases between them. The CDR3 has 12 residues. Combining the CDR3 with reference TRBV5-8 and TRBJ2-1 gives the whole variable domain EAGVTQSPTHLIKTRGQQATLRCSPISGHTSVYWYQQALGLGLQFLLWYDEGEERNRGNFPPRFSGRQFPNYSSELNVNALELEDSALYLCASSQLRNEQFFGPGTRLTVL.

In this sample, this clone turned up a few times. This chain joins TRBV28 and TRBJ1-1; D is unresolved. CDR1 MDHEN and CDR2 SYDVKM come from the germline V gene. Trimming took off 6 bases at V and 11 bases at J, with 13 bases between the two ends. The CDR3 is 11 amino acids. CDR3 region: CASSLGGQAFF. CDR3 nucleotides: TGTGCCAGCAGCCTGGGTGGGCAGGCTTTCTTT.

The CDR3 spells CASSLGGTGSYNEQFF. CDR3 DNA sequence: TGTGCCAGCAGCTTGGGGGGGACAGGTTCCTACAATGAGCAGTTCTTC. The chain has TRBV5-4 and TRBJ2-1; 8 bases fit TRBD1. This CDR3 is built from 16 residues. V shed 0 bases and J 1 base; nucleotides not matched to a gene: 3. CDR1 is SGHNT and CDR2 is YYREEE in the germline V gene (reference sequence).

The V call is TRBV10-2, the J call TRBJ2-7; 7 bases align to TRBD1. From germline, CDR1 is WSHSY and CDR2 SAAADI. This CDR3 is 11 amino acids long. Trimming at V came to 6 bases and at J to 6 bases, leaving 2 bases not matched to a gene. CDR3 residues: CASSDRAEQYF. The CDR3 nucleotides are TGCGCCAGCAGCGACAGGGCCGAGCAGTACTTC.

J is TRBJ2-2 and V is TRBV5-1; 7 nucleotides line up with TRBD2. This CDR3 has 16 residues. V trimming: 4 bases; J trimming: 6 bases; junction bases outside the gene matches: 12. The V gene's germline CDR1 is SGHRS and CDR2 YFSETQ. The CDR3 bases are TGCGCCAGCAGCGTGCCCTTTGGCGGGAGTTCCGGGGAGCTGTTTTTT. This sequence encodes CASSVPFGGSSGELFF. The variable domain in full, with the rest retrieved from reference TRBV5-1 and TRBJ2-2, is KAGVTQTPRYLIKTRGQQVTLSCSPISGHRSVSWYQQTPGQGLQFLFEYFSETQRNKGNFPGRFSGRQFSNSRSEMNVSTLELGDSALYLCASSVPFGGSSGELFFGEGSRLTVL.

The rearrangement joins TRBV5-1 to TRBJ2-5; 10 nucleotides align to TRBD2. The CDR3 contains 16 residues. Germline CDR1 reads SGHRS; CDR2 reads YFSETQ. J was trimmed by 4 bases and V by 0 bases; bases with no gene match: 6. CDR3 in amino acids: CASSLAAGGPGETQYF. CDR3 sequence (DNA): TGCGCCAGCAGCTTGGCAGCGGGAGGGCCTGGAGAGACCCAGTACTTC.